What follows is one T cell receptor beta chain and its context. This specimen belongs to a study of response to subunit inactivated influenza vaccine. TCRdb processed the RT-PCR reads anew with MiXCR; each CDR3 protein has one entry. Of about 480,000 distinct CDR3 sequences listed, roughly 25% are singletons. CDR1 DFQATT and CDR2 SNEGSKA come from the germline V gene (reference sequence). Trimming at V came to 2 bases and at J to 5 bases, leaving 10 bases not matched to a gene. The CDR3 extends over 15 amino acids. This sequence originates from a man between 45 and 60 years old who received an inactivated influenza vaccine. Sequencing was performed on CD4+ T cells sorted from PBMCs, taken roughly 5 days after vaccination. The chain joins TRBV20-1 to TRBJ1-1, with 8 bases lining up with TRBD1. The DNA for the CDR3 is TGCAGTGCTAGATCTTATCGGACAGGGCGAACTGAAGCTTTCTTT. It encodes CSARSYRTGRTEAFF.